A single sample gave rise to the 20 T cell receptor beta chains below, sequenced in a study of T cells in Graves' hyperthyroidism and ophthalmopathy. Amplified TCR beta CDR3 regions derived from RNA transcripts. TCR CDR3 underwent first-round RT-PCR with the HTBI primer set. TCRdb itself ran the multiplex PCR reads through MiXCR, one entry per CDR3 protein. The sample lists over 700,000 distinct CDR3 sequences, around 39% occurring once. Sequencing was carried out using blood. The receptors derive from a man younger than 35 with Graves' hyperthyroidism.

At least ten counts were recorded for this clonotype. The chain combines TRBV6-5 with TRBJ2-7; D possibly corresponds to TRBD1 (6 bases). Per the germline V gene, CDR1 is MNHEY and CDR2 is SVGAGI. The CDR3 contains 14 residues. The V and J ends lost 5 bases and 1 base respectively, with 12 bases between them. In DNA form, the CDR3 reads TGTGCCAGCAGTGCCAGGGGCAGGTCCTACGAGCAGTACTTC. Translating gives CASSARGRSYEQYF.

This clonotype occurred a few times. V is TRBV2 and J is TRBJ2-2; TRBD2 matches 11 bases. Germline CDR1 and CDR2: SNHLY and FYNNEI. The length of the CDR3 is 13 residues. With V trimmed by 4 bases and J by 8 bases, 0 bases remained unmatched. This CDR3 reads CASSGLAGGELFF. Here the CDR3 DNA reads TGTGCCAGCAGTGGACTAGCGGGGGGGGAGCTGTTTTTT.

About this clonotype itself: Being one base from a much bigger clone, this may be a read error. The chain employs TRBV7-2 and TRBJ2-7; D not resolved. V was clipped by 4 bases and J by 3 bases, with 10 bases between them. Germline CDR1 is SGHTA and CDR2 is FQGNSA. CDR3 length: 13 amino acids. CDR3 in amino acids: CASSSPSIYEQYF. CDR3 bases: TGTGCCAGCAGCTCGCCTTCGATCTACGAGCAGTACTTC.

In its sample, this clonotype was seen a few times. The rearrangement links TRBV6-5 to TRBJ1-1, with unresolved D. Germline loops: CDR1 MNHEY, CDR2 SVGAGI. Trimming shortened V by 0 bases and J by 7 bases, and 9 bases separated the two germline ends. The CDR3 is made up of 13 amino acids. CDR3 amino acids: CASSYSRGNEAFF. CDR3 in DNA: TGTGCCAGCAGTTACTCGAGAGGGAATGAAGCTTTCTTT.

The chain is built from TRBV7-2 and TRBJ2-7, with 9 positions matching TRBD1. The CDR3 consists of 16 residues. V lost 3 bases, J lost 2 bases, and 8 bases stayed unmatched. Germline V lookup: CDR1 SGHTA, CDR2 FQGNSA. CDR3: CASSFRAGQGTYEQYF. The CDR3 bases are TGTGCCAGCAGCTTTCGGGCGGGACAGGGAACCTACGAGCAGTACTTC.

Turning to this clonotype: A read error is likely, as this CDR3 ends without the conserved phenylalanine or tryptophan. The chain has TRBV12-3 or TRBV12-4 and TRBJ1-5, with D perhaps TRBD1 (6 bases). The CDR3 contains 14 residues. V lost 2 bases and J 2 bases, leaving 7 bases between the germline ends. In DNA form, the CDR3 reads TGTGCCAGCAGTTTATCAGGGGGCAATCAGCCCCAGCATCTT. Protein: CASSLSGGNQPQHL.

As to this clonotype: Because the CDR3 is missing its conserved closing phenylalanine or tryptophan, this is likely a read error. J is TRBJ2-5 and V is TRBV7-8, with D possibly TRBD2 on 6 matching bases. The CDR3 is made up of 15 amino acids. Germline CDR1 and CDR2: SGHVS and FQNEAQ. Here the CDR3 DNA reads TGTGGCAGCAGCTTAGAATCGGGGGTGGGGGAGACCCAGTACATC. It codes for CGSSLESGVGETQYI.

The V gene is TRBV11-1, the J gene TRBJ2-5, with D unclear. The germline V gene has CDR1 SGHAT and CDR2 FQDESV (reference sequence). Trimming stripped 3 bases from V and 4 bases from J, with 9 bases between. The CDR3 sequence is 13 residues long. For the CDR3, the DNA is TGTGCCAGCAGCTTTGGTAGCAGAGAGACCCAGTACTTC. Protein: CASSFGSRETQYF.

This clonotype was seen many times. The chain employs TRBV7-6 and TRBJ1-2, with D possibly TRBD1 on 6 matching bases. CDR3 length: 13 amino acids. Germline lookup yields CDR1 SGHVS and CDR2 FNYEAQ. V lost 5 bases to trimming and J lost 8 bases, with 15 bases between them. CDR3: CASSTRDKEGYTF. DNA of the CDR3: TGTGCCAGCAGCACCCGGGACAAGGAGGGCTACACCTTC.

This clonotype has only one observation. The chain uses TRBV10-2 and TRBJ2-7; perhaps TRBD1 as D (5 bases). The CDR3 has 13 amino acids. Looked up from germline, CDR1 is WSHSY and CDR2 is SAAADI. V was cut by 3 bases and J by 5 bases, with 11 bases left in between. CDR3 loop: CASSDRAANEQYF. The CDR3 DNA sequence: TGCGCCAGCAGTGACAGGGCCGCCAACGAGCAGTACTTC.

Only a few counts were recorded for this clonotype. The V call is TRBV19, the J call TRBJ2-7; 9 bases map to TRBD2. From germline, CDR1 is LNHDA and CDR2 SQIVND (reference sequence). V shed 5 bases, J shed 5 bases, and the junction held 7 bases outside the gene matches. The CDR3 sequence is 14 residues long. In DNA form, the CDR3 reads TGTGCCAGTAGTTCTGGACTAGCGAAGCACGAGCAGTACTTC. Amino acids: CASSSGLAKHEQYF.

This clonotype was observed at least ten times. The V call is TRBV15, the J call TRBJ2-7, with 9 positions matching TRBD1. The CDR3 is 15 residues long. V shed 4 bases and J 4 bases; nucleotides not matched to a gene: 8. Germline V gene lookup returns CDR1 LNHNV and CDR2 YYDKDF (reference sequence). The CDR3 sequence is CATSKKQGAGYEQYF. DNA of the CDR3: TGTGCCACCAGCAAAAAACAGGGGGCCGGGTACGAGCAGTACTTC.

The rearrangement uses TRBV7-9 and TRBJ2-5; tentatively, D is TRBD1 (6 bases). Germline values: CDR1 SEHNR, CDR2 FQNEAQ (reference sequence). The CDR3 loop spans 16 amino acids. Trimming took 11 bases from V and 5 from J, leaving 27 bases between them. CDR3 nucleotide sequence: TGTGCCGAGATACCGGGAACAGGGAGAGCCGAGGAGACCCAGTACTTC. Residues: CAEIPGTGRAEETQYF.

This clonotype was detected ten times or more. The rearrangement uses TRBV4-3 and TRBJ1-6; possible D gene TRBD1, 6 bases. V was trimmed by 3 bases and J by 14 bases, leaving 11 bases between them. Germline V CDR1 and CDR2: LGHNA, YSLEER. The CDR3 totals 12 residues. CDR3 protein: CASSHDRQTLHF. Written as DNA, the CDR3 is TGCGCCAGCAGCCATGACAGGCAAACCCTCCACTTT.

In its sample, this clonotype was seen many times. The CDR3: CASSIAGEETQYF. The CDR3 DNA reads TGTGCCAGTAGTATAGCGGGGGAGGAGACCCAGTACTTC. The V call is TRBV19, the J call TRBJ2-5, with a tentative D call TRBD2 (6 bases). CDR1 is LNHDA, CDR2 SQIVND, per germline (reference sequence). The CDR3 consists of 13 residues. The V end was cut by 1 base, the J end by 5 bases, with 8 bases between.

The chain joins TRBV12-3 or TRBV12-4 to TRBJ1-5; no firm D call. The CDR3 is made up of 15 amino acids. V was cut by 2 bases and J by 2 bases, with 10 bases left in between. CDR3 sequence: CASSLRGWGNQPQHF. CDR3 in DNA: TGTGCCAGCAGTTTAAGAGGGTGGGGCAATCAGCCCCAGCATTTT.

In this sample, this clonotype turned up a few times. The chain has TRBV14 and TRBJ2-2; 7 bases match TRBD2. CDR1 and CDR2 (germline): SGHDN, FVKESK. The CDR3 is 14 amino acids. Losses at the gene ends were 2 bases for V and 3 bases for J; bases not matched to a gene: 0. CDR3 DNA: TGTGCCAGCAGCCAACTAGCGGACACCGGGGAGCTGTTTTTT. Protein product: CASSQLADTGELFF.

This CDR3 reads CASSLDGGASYEQYF. The CDR3 nucleotides are TGTGCCAGCAGCTTAGACGGGGGGGCGTCCTACGAGCAGTACTTC. This sequence joins TRBV7-8 and TRBJ2-7; 8 bases align to TRBD2. The CDR3 loop spans 15 amino acids. Germline CDR1 is SGHVS and CDR2 is FQNEAQ. V trimming: 1 base; J trimming: 1 base; junction bases outside the gene matches: 3.

The chain links TRBV3-1 to TRBJ2-7; unclear D gene. CDR3 size: 12 residues. CDR1 is LGHDT, CDR2 YNNKEL, per germline (reference sequence). Trimming removed 0 bases from V and 11 bases from J, with 11 bases in between. CDR3 nucleotides: TGTGCCAGCAGCCAAGACCGGAACAAGAAGTACTTC. Protein product: CASSQDRNKKYF.

As for this clonotype: A much larger clone lies one base from this, so it may be a read error. The J gene is TRBJ1-1, the V gene TRBV7-9, with a possible D match to TRBD1 (5 bases). V was clipped by 6 bases and J by 8 bases, with 19 bases between them. Per the germline V gene, CDR1 is SEHNR and CDR2 is FQNEAQ (reference sequence). The CDR3 has 14 amino acids. As DNA, the CDR3 is TGTGCCAGCAGACCCGGGACGCCCACTGCGGAAGCTTTCTTT. Amino acid sequence: CASRPGTPTAEAFF.